One sample yielded the 13 T cell receptor beta chains listed below, sequenced in a study of T cell changes during pregnancy in multiple sclerosis. Clones were sequenced by immunoSEQ multiplex PCR, and TCRdb holds only the in-frame ones, with some missing. Of about 50,000 clones listed, around 92% are singletons. The source was CD8+ T cells from peripheral blood mononuclear cells, collected in the first trimester of pregnancy. The receptor source for this set is a female donor with multiple sclerosis, enrolled in a pregnancy study.

The chain has TRBV2 and TRBJ1-4; TRBD1 might be the D (6 bases). The germline CDR1 and CDR2 sequences are SNHLY and FYNNEI. V was pared by 6 bases and J by 2 bases, with 10 bases between. This CDR3 comprises 14 residues. The CDR3 DNA is TGTGCCAGCAGCGCTGACAGGACTAATGAAAAACTGTTTTTT. It yields the protein CASSADRTNEKLFF. The full variable domain, with the rest looked up from reference TRBV2 and TRBJ1-4, is EPEVTQTPSHQVTQMGQEVILRCVPISNHLYFYWYRQILGQKVEFLVSFYNNEISEKSEIFDDQFSVERPDGSNFTLKIRSTKLEDSAMYFCASSADRTNEKLFFGSGTQLSVL.

The rearrangement joins TRBV7-8 to TRBJ2-5, with TRBD2 identical over 15 bases. Per germline, CDR1 SGHVS and CDR2 FQNEAQ. The CDR3 sequence is 16 residues long. The junction had 6 bases not matched to a gene; V was cut back by 6 bases and J by 4 bases. This chain's CDR3 is CASRLTGLAGGETQYF. As DNA, the CDR3 is TGTGCCAGCAGGCTAACGGGACTAGCGGGGGGAGAGACCCAGTACTTC.

The chain links TRBV15 to TRBJ2-1; TRBD2 matches 7 bases. The CDR3 extends over 18 amino acids. The J segment lost 0 bases and the V segment lost 0 bases, leaving 8 bases of the junction unmatched. CDR1 is LNHNV and CDR2 is YYDKDF in the germline V gene (reference sequence). This CDR3 is CATSRDPTSPSSYNEQFF. The DNA of the CDR3 is TGTGCCACCAGCAGAGATCCGACTAGCCCGAGCTCCTACAATGAGCAGTTCTTC.

The V gene is TRBV2, the J gene TRBJ2-7; D may be TRBD1 (6 bases). Per germline, CDR1 SNHLY and CDR2 FYNNEI. This CDR3 has 15 amino acids. V lost 7 bases, J lost 0 bases, and 16 bases lay in between. This chain's CDR3 is CASTLTGTPSYEQYF. The CDR3 coding sequence is TGTGCCAGCACTCTAACAGGGACCCCCTCCTACGAGCAGTACTTC.

This clone has a single count. CDR3 sequence: CASSPTTSRSEQFF. The CDR3 DNA reads as TGTGCCAGCAGTCCTACGACTAGCAGAAGTGAGCAGTTCTTC. V is TRBV27 and J is TRBJ2-1, with 7 bases lining up with TRBD2. V gave up 5 bases and J gave up 9 bases; unmatched junction bases: 10. The CDR3 is 14 residues long. Germline V gene data show CDR1 as MNHEY and CDR2 as SMNVEV (reference sequence).

Written as DNA, the CDR3 is TGTGCCAGCAGCTTAGGACCGAGCGGGAGAAGCACAGATACGCAGTATTTT. Translated, it gives CASSLGPSGRSTDTQYF. V is TRBV7-6 and J is TRBJ2-3; 8 nucleotides match TRBD2. This CDR3 region has 17 residues. V dropped 1 base and J dropped 0; count of bases not matched to a gene: 6. CDR1 and CDR2 (germline): SGHVS, FNYEAQ. The whole variable domain, remainder taken from reference TRBV7-6 and TRBJ2-3, is GAGVSQSPRYKVTKRGQDVALRCDPISGHVSLYWYRQALGQGPEFLTYFNYEAQQDKSGLPNDRFSAERPEGSISTLTIQRTEQRDSAMYRCASSLGPSGRSTDTQYFGPGTRLTVL.

V is TRBV6-5 and J is TRBJ1-2; unclear D gene. This CDR3 has 12 amino acids. V was clipped by 4 bases and J by 5 bases, with 8 bases between them. Germline CDR1 MNHEY, CDR2 SVGAGI. Here the CDR3 DNA reads TGTGCCAGCAGTTCGGCGGAATATGGCTACACCTTC. Protein product: CASSSAEYGYTF.

The chain couples TRBV13 to TRBJ1-1, with D perhaps matching TRBD1 (5 bases). The CDR3 totals 14 residues. V lost 3 bases to trimming and J lost 5 bases, with 13 bases between them. Per germline, CDR1 PRHDT and CDR2 FYEKMQ (reference sequence). The CDR3 region is CASSLEGRITEAFF. The CDR3 DNA is TGTGCCAGCAGCTTGGAGGGGCGTATTACTGAAGCTTTCTTT. The whole variable domain, remainder taken from reference TRBV13 and TRBJ1-1, is AAGVIQSPRHLIKEKRETATLKCYPIPRHDTVYWYQQGPGQDPQFLISFYEKMQSDKGSIPDRFSAQQFSDYHSELNMSSLELGDSALYFCASSLEGRITEAFFGQGTRLTVV.

J is TRBJ2-2 and V is TRBV7-8, with 13 bases aligning to TRBD2. The V gene end was trimmed by 2 bases and the J gene end by 1 base; junction bases not matched to a gene: 7. The germline CDR1 and CDR2 sequences are SGHVS and FQNEAQ. The CDR3 totals 19 residues. CDR3 residues: CASSLRGTSGTRNTGELFF. DNA for the CDR3: TGTGCCAGCAGCTTACGAGGGACTAGCGGGACGCGGAACACCGGGGAGCTGTTTTTT.

V is TRBV28 and J is TRBJ2-5, with TRBD2 matching over 8 bases. Trimming removed 5 bases from V and 0 bases from J; junction bases left unmatched: 8. The CDR3 is made up of 16 amino acids. Germline V CDR1 and CDR2: MDHEN, SYDVKM. CDR3 region: CASSPLAGPYQETQYF. CDR3 nucleotides: TGTGCCAGCAGTCCTCTAGCGGGTCCGTACCAAGAGACCCAGTACTTC.

This clone was observed a handful of times. The chain carries TRBV10-1 and TRBJ2-7; TRBD1 aligns across 8 bases. Losses at the gene ends were 3 bases for V and 2 bases for J; bases not matched to a gene: 6. CDR3 length equals 15 residues. The germline gives CDR1 WNHNN, CDR2 SYGVQD (reference sequence). CDR3 sequence (DNA): TGCGCCAGCAGTGACCCCGGGACAGGAGCCTACGAGCAGTACTTC. It yields the protein CASSDPGTGAYEQYF.

Of note for this clone: The sample carries other DNA sequences with the same CDR3. The chain uses TRBV27 and TRBJ2-1; 8 bases map to TRBD1. CDR1 MNHEY and CDR2 SMNVEV come from the germline V gene (reference sequence). With V trimmed by 3 bases and J by 3 bases, 1 base remained unmatched. The CDR3 is made up of 14 amino acids. The CDR3 loop reads CASSLGTGYNEQFF. CDR3 nucleotide sequence: TGTGCCAGCAGTTTGGGGACAGGCTACAATGAGCAGTTCTTC.

This chain links TRBV25-1 with TRBJ2-1; D uncertain. Trimming took 0 bases from V and 8 from J, leaving 2 bases between them. This CDR3 contains 11 residues. CDR1 MGHDK and CDR2 SYGVNS come from the germline V gene. The CDR3 coding sequence is TGTGCCAGCAGTGAATACTATGAGCAGTTCTTC. Translation gives CASSEYYEQFF.